These 29 T cell receptor beta chains came from one sample sequenced in a study of T-cell reconstitution after alpha-beta-depleted transplantation in children (dated by TCRdb to the mid-2010s). Libraries were constructed by PCR. TCRdb lists the instrument as Illumina HiSeq 2500. To normalize quantification of the TCRbeta repertoire, the TCR libraries were built with molecular barcoding that relied on unique molecular identifiers. In-frame beta chains were kept once TCRdb had trimmed the public reads at Q25 with fastp and called clones with MiXCR. Merged by CDR3 protein, the rows form single entries marked with the most common genes and DNA. The sample table lists hundreds of thousands of distinct CDR3 sequences, roughly 10% of them with a count of one. The leading ten clones occupy less than 5% of the sample. The material sequenced was PBMCs from the stem cell graft donor, taken from the stem cell graft. The source is a human donor who donated a stem cell graft to a child with acute myeloid leukemia.

This clonotype was recorded a few times. The chain uses TRBV27 and TRBJ2-1; 11 bases line up with TRBD1. Germline V gene data show CDR1 as MNHEY and CDR2 as SMNVEV (reference sequence). The CDR3 length is 15 residues. V shed 2 bases and J 6 bases; nucleotides not matched to a gene: 3. CDR3 DNA: TGTGCCAGCAGTTTAGTCGGGACAGGGGGCAATGAGCAGTTCTTC. Translation gives CASSLVGTGGNEQFF.

Ten or more counts support this clonotype. The chain couples TRBV27 to TRBJ2-4, with 12 nucleotides matching TRBD2. Trimming at V came to 2 bases and at J to 5 bases, leaving 7 bases not matched to a gene. The length of the CDR3 is 17 residues. CDR1 and CDR2 from the germline V gene are MNHEY and SMNVEV (reference sequence). The CDR3 DNA is TGTGCCAGCAGTTTAAGTCCCCTAGCGGGAGGGGAAAACATTCAGTACTTC. It codes for CASSLSPLAGGENIQYF.

The sample holds a few counts of this clonotype. The chain is built from TRBV5-1 and TRBJ2-3; weak D call: TRBD2 (6 bases). Germline CDR1 SGHRS, CDR2 YFSETQ. The V and J ends lost 4 bases and 3 bases respectively, with 18 bases between them. This CDR3 spans 16 amino acids. CDR3 in amino acids: CASSPGGSGTTDTQYF. The CDR3 DNA sequence: TGCGCCAGCAGCCCCGGGGGTAGCGGCACTACAGATACGCAGTATTTT.

This clonotype was recorded many times. The V and J genes are TRBV7-9 and TRBJ1-2; possibly TRBD1 for D (6 bases). V lost 1 base to trimming and J lost 5 bases, with 14 bases between them. The CDR3 sequence is 15 residues long. Germline V CDR1 and CDR2: SEHNR, FQNEAQ (reference sequence). The CDR3, as DNA: TGTGCCAGCAGCTTAGTCCCGGGGGCGCGGTATGGCTACACCTTC. As protein: CASSLVPGARYGYTF.

The chain couples TRBV28 to TRBJ2-3; either TRBD1 or TRBD2 may fit D (5 bases each). The CDR3 runs to 11 residues. Per germline, CDR1 MDHEN and CDR2 SYDVKM. CDR3 coding DNA: TGTGGATCCGGGGCCACAGATACGCAGTATTTT. Amino acid sequence: CGSGATDTQYF. Together with reference TRBV28 and TRBJ2-3, the CDR3 gives the full variable domain: DVKVTQSSRYLVKRTGEKVFLECVQDMDHENMFWYRQDPGLGLRLIYFSYDVKMKEKGDIPEGYSVSREKKERFSLILESASTNQTSMYLCGSGATDTQYFGPGTRLTVL.

Ten or more counts support this clonotype. V and J are TRBV6-2 or TRBV6-3 and TRBJ1-2; 7 bases match TRBD1. Germline V gene data show CDR1 as MNHEY and CDR2 as SVGEGT. The CDR3 has 12 residues. Unmatched junction bases numbered 5, after V lost 8 bases and J lost 5 bases. The CDR3 coding sequence is TGTGCCAGCGGCAGGGGGGATTATGGCTACACCTTC. Its translation is CASGRGDYGYTF.

This clonotype has ten or more counts. This rearrangement joins TRBV5-5 to TRBJ2-3, with D unresolved. Per the germline V gene, CDR1 is SGHKS and CDR2 is YYEKEE (reference sequence). Trimming removed 0 bases from V and 0 bases from J, with 5 bases in between. This CDR3 spans 14 amino acids. In DNA form, the CDR3 reads TGTGCCAGCAGCTTGGGGGCTAGCACAGATACGCAGTATTTT. It codes for CASSLGASTDTQYF.

This clonotype was seen at least ten times. V gene TRBV20-1 combines with J gene TRBJ2-7; TRBD2 matches at 8 bases. The V gene's germline CDR1 is DFQATT and CDR2 SNEGSKA (reference sequence). There are 13 residues in the CDR3. Trimming took 7 bases from V and 1 from J; bases not matched to a gene: 6. Here the CDR3 reads CSGPGGDSYEQYF. The CDR3 bases are TGCAGTGGGCCGGGAGGGGATTCCTACGAGCAGTACTTC.

This clonotype occurred a few times. The chain is built from TRBV6-2 or TRBV6-3 and TRBJ2-3, with unresolved D. CDR1 is MNHEY, CDR2 SVGEGT, per germline. The ends were cut back, 6 bases at V and 3 bases at J, with 10 bases in the middle. CDR3 size: 13 residues. As DNA, the CDR3 is TGTGCCAGCAGAATGGTCAAGACAGATACGCAGTATTTT. As protein: CASRMVKTDTQYF.

The chain links TRBV20-1 to TRBJ1-1; D perhaps matches TRBD1 (6 bases). With 3 bases removed from V and 1 base from J, the gap between germline ends came to 9 bases. This CDR3 has 13 residues. Germline CDR1 DFQATT, CDR2 SNEGSKA (reference sequence). The CDR3 protein is CSARRQANTEAFF. The DNA for the CDR3 is TGCAGTGCTAGGAGACAGGCGAACACTGAAGCTTTCTTT.

This clonotype has more than one count but fewer than ten. CDR3 region: CASSPEGSNQPQHF. The CDR3, as DNA: TGTGCCAGCTCACCCGAGGGTAGCAATCAGCCCCAGCATTTT. This sequence joins TRBV18 and TRBJ1-5; D is ambiguous. There are 14 residues in the CDR3. V gave up 3 bases and J gave up 0 bases, with 6 bases separating them. CDR1 and CDR2 from the germline V gene are KGHSH and LQKENI.

This clonotype came up a few times. The J gene is TRBJ2-7, the V gene TRBV7-9; 7 bases fit TRBD1. CDR3 length: 15 amino acids. V dropped 4 bases and J dropped 3; count of bases not matched to a gene: 9. CDR1 and CDR2 from the germline V gene are SEHNR and FQNEAQ (reference sequence). DNA for the CDR3: TGTGCCAGCAGCTCTGGGGACAGCTTAGTCTACGAGCAGTACTTC. Translation: CASSSGDSLVYEQYF.

The chain is built from TRBV11-1 and TRBJ2-3; 8 bases fit TRBD2. V lost 3 bases and J lost 0; bases outside the gene matches: 14. Looked up from germline, CDR1 is SGHAT and CDR2 is FQDESV (reference sequence). There are 19 residues in the CDR3. The CDR3 nucleotides are TGTGCCAGCAGCTTTTATGGACTAGCAATGCCAACTAGCACAGATACGCAGTATTTT. It codes for CASSFYGLAMPTSTDTQYF. Supplemented by reference TRBV11-1 and TRBJ2-3, the full variable domain reads EAEVAQSPRYKITEKSQAVAFWCDPISGHATLYWYRQILGQGPELLVQFQDESVVDDSQLPKDRFSAERLKGVDSTLKIQPAELGDSAMYLCASSFYGLAMPTSTDTQYFGPGTRLTVL.

This clonotype was found many times. The V call is TRBV5-4, the J call TRBJ2-1; D is ambiguous. Germline loops: CDR1 SGHNT, CDR2 YYREEE (reference sequence). The CDR3 has 15 residues. V lost 4 bases, J lost 5 bases, and 16 bases lay in between. The CDR3 sequence: CASSVVPSQHNEQFF. The CDR3 DNA reads TGTGCCAGCAGCGTGGTCCCCTCCCAACACAATGAGCAGTTCTTC.

This clonotype was recorded at least ten times. The gene calls are TRBV28 and TRBJ2-3, with 7 bases fitting TRBD2. This CDR3 spans 17 amino acids. J lost 5 bases, V lost 5 bases, and 16 bases had no gene match. Germline V lookup: CDR1 MDHEN, CDR2 SYDVKM. CDR3 sequence (DNA): TGTGCCAGCAGTGGGTACAGTACTGCGGGAGAGAGAGATACGCAGTATTTT. This encodes CASSGYSTAGERDTQYF.

V is TRBV30 and J is TRBJ2-7; D may match TRBD1 or TRBD2 (5 bases each). Germline assignment: CDR1 GTSNPN and CDR2 SVGIG (reference sequence). Deletions cut 5 bases from V and 4 bases from J, with 15 bases between. The CDR3 length is 13 residues. The CDR3 nucleotides are TGTGCCTGGGGCCGGGACGGCTTTTACGAGCAGTACTTC. Amino acid sequence: CAWGRDGFYEQYF.

This clonotype was counted a few times. The chain links TRBV6-1 to TRBJ1-1; the match to TRBD1 covers 10 bases. This CDR3 region has 14 residues. With V trimmed by 8 bases and J by 4 bases, 7 bases remained unmatched. Per germline, CDR1 MNHNS and CDR2 SASEGT. The chain's CDR3 is CASAGDRGATEAFF. CDR3 nucleotides: TGTGCCAGCGCGGGGGACAGGGGTGCCACTGAAGCTTTCTTT.

This clonotype has at least ten counts. This chain uses TRBV20-1 with TRBJ2-5, with TRBD2 matching 7 bases. The CDR3 runs to 15 residues. Unmatched junction bases numbered 14, after V lost 5 bases and J lost 5 bases. The germline V gene encodes CDR1 DFQATT and CDR2 SNEGSKA (reference sequence). The DNA of the CDR3 is TGCAGTGCTCGCGAGGCGGGAGTGGTATGGGAGACCCAGTACTTC. This codes for CSAREAGVVWETQYF.

This clonotype was detected many times. In DNA form, the CDR3 reads TGTGCCAGCAGCTTGGGGGGGGCGGGACACTACGAGCAGTACTTC. This sequence encodes CASSLGGAGHYEQYF. The chain employs TRBV5-6 and TRBJ2-7; D is tentatively TRBD1 or TRBD2 (6 bases each). Germline values: CDR1 SGHDT, CDR2 YYEEEE. V shed 0 bases and J shed 3 bases, with 13 bases lying between them. CDR3 length: 15 residues.

This clonotype was found many times. The chain combines TRBV6-5 with TRBJ2-2; tentatively, D is TRBD2 (5 bases). Germline-derived CDR1 and CDR2 are MNHEY and SVGAGI. V lost 0 bases, J lost 3 bases, and 8 bases lay in between. The CDR3 covers 15 residues. The CDR3 loop is CASSYSWTDTGELFF. The DNA for the CDR3 is TGTGCCAGCAGTTACTCCTGGACTGACACCGGGGAGCTGTTTTTT.

A word on this clonotype: A read error may produce the germline difference seen at one junction end. The gene calls are TRBV5-1 and TRBJ2-1; 13 bases map to TRBD2. The germline CDR1 and CDR2 sequences are SGHRS and YFSETQ. This CDR3 contains 20 residues. Written as DNA, the CDR3 is TGCGCCAGCAGCTTAGGACTAGCGGGAGACCTAACCTTGGGGTACAATGAGCGGTTCTTC. Translated, it gives CASSLGLAGDLTLGYNERFF.

Comment on this clonotype: Relative to the germline gene, one junction end is altered; a read error may explain this. The chain links TRBV7-7 to TRBJ2-7; possible D gene TRBD2, 6 bases. This CDR3 spans 14 amino acids. The germline CDR1 and CDR2 sequences are SSHAT and FNYEAQ (reference sequence). In nucleotides, the CDR3 is TGTGCTAGCAGCTTAGGATACGGGAGCTACGAGCAGTACTTC. Its protein is CASSLGYGSYEQYF.

The table lists this clonotype with a count of one. This chain uses TRBV16 with TRBJ2-1; 10 positions agree with TRBD1. V shed 5 bases, J shed 0 bases, and the junction held 16 bases outside the gene matches. Looked up from germline, CDR1 is KGHSY and CDR2 is FQNENV. This CDR3 has 20 residues. DNA of the CDR3: TGTGCCAGCAGCGCCCGGGACAGGGGAGTAGCCTGGGGCTCCTACAATGAGCAGTTCTTC. Protein: CASSARDRGVAWGSYNEQFF.

This chain connects TRBV5-1 to TRBJ2-7, with 11 bases that match TRBD2. The germline gives CDR1 SGHRS, CDR2 YFSETQ. Germline trimming cut 3 bases from V and 4 bases from J; bases unmatched to any gene: 15. The CDR3 runs 18 residues. The CDR3 sequence: CASSYQMGGTSGPYEQYF. CDR3 DNA: TGCGCCAGCAGCTATCAAATGGGCGGGACTAGCGGCCCTTACGAGCAGTACTTC.

This clonotype was recorded many times. V usage is TRBV20-1 and J usage is TRBJ1-4, with D possibly being TRBD1 (5 bases). From germline, CDR1 is DFQATT and CDR2 SNEGSKA (reference sequence). The V end was cut by 5 bases, the J end by 1 base, with 14 bases between. CDR3 length equals 15 residues. The CDR3 protein is CSAPLRGVTNEKLFF. For the CDR3, the DNA is TGCAGTGCTCCCTTGCGGGGGGTAACTAATGAAAAACTGTTTTTT.

This clonotype came up a few times. The chain uses TRBV28 and TRBJ2-3; D might be TRBD2 (5 bases). CDR3 length: 15 amino acids. The germline CDR1 and CDR2 sequences are MDHEN and SYDVKM. V was trimmed by 2 bases and J by 6 bases, leaving 15 bases between them. The CDR3 here is CASSLMGDPWDTQYF. CDR3 DNA sequence: TGTGCCAGCAGTTTAATGGGAGATCCATGGGATACGCAGTATTTT.

A few counts support this clonotype. The V and J genes are TRBV30 and TRBJ1-2; the match to TRBD1 covers 9 bases. CDR1 and CDR2 from the germline V gene are GTSNPN and SVGIG (reference sequence). The CDR3 extends over 14 amino acids. Losses at the gene ends were 2 bases for V and 4 bases for J; bases not matched to a gene: 5. The CDR3 DNA reads as TGTGCCTGGAGTACCCAGGACAGGGGCTATGGCTACACCTTC. Translating it yields CAWSTQDRGYGYTF.

The sample holds many counts of this clonotype. The chain carries TRBV7-2 and TRBJ2-3; unclear D gene. The CDR3 totals 13 residues. The germline gives CDR1 SGHTA, CDR2 FQGNSA. Between the trimmed V and J ends, which lost 3 bases and 4 bases, there was a span of 8 bases. The CDR3 nucleotides are TGTGCCAGCAGCTTGCCTATATCAGATACGCAGTATTTT. It is translated as CASSLPISDTQYF. The variable domain in full, completed from reference TRBV7-2 and TRBJ2-3, reads GAGVSQSPSNKVTEKGKDVELRCDPISGHTALYWYRQSLGQGLEFLIYFQGNSAPDKSGLPSDRFSAERTGGSVSTLTIQRTQQEDSAVYLCASSLPISDTQYFGPGTRLTVL.

This clonotype was recorded at least ten times. The V and J genes are TRBV24-1 and TRBJ2-5, with D tentatively TRBD1 (5 bases). Trimming removed 4 bases from V and 2 bases from J, with 19 bases in between. CDR3 size: 17 residues. CDR1 and CDR2 from the germline V gene are KGHDR and SFDVKD. The CDR3 spells CATSDAHPDSTQETQYF. The DNA of the CDR3 is TGTGCCACCAGTGACGCCCACCCCGACAGCACACAAGAGACCCAGTACTTC.